These T cell receptor beta chains were read from a single sample in a study of T cell changes during pregnancy in multiple sclerosis. The method was immunoSEQ multiplex PCR; TCRdb's version includes in-frame clones alone and lacks a portion of them. The table lists 40,000 to 55,000 clones, around 92% of them singletons. The sequenced sample was CD4+ T cells from peripheral blood mononuclear cells, obtained in the third trimester of pregnancy. Receptor source: a female donor with multiple sclerosis, enrolled in a pregnancy study. CDR3s include the opening cysteine and the closing phenylalanine or tryptophan. The D gene is left open where the match is weak. Expanded clones are given a class, and other clones once, few, many or no size at all.

TRBJ1-1,-,-,TRBV21-1,TGTGCCAGCAGCCCTCGTCTACCCCGCGGCACTGAAGCTTTCTTT,CASSPRLPRGTEAFF
TRBJ1-6,-,-,TRBV7-3,TGTGCCAGCAGCTTAGGCCGGGGAATCGGTTCACCCCTCCACTTT,CASSLGRGIGSPLHF
TRBJ1-2,TRBD1,-,TRBV5-8,TGTGCCAGCAGCTCACAGGGGGAGGAAGGCTACACCTTC,CASSSQGEEGYTF
TRBJ1-1,TRBD1,-,TRBV29-1,TGCAGCGTTCTCGTGACAGGGGATGGGACTGAAGCTTTCTTT,CSVLVTGDGTEAFF
TRBJ1-5,TRBD1,-,TRBV19,TGTGCCACGCGCTGGGACAGCAGTAATCAGCCCCAGCATTTT,CATRWDSSNQPQHF
TRBJ1-5,-,-,TRBV18,TGTGCCAGCTCACCCGAGGCTAGTCAGCCCCAGCATTTT,CASSPEASQPQHF
TRBJ1-2,TRBD1,once,TRBV7-2,TGTGCCAGCAGCTCAGGACAGGGTCTGCGTAGCTATGGCTACACCTTC,CASSSGQGLRSYGYTF
TRBJ2-7,TRBD1,-,TRBV6-7,TGTGCCAGCAGTCGGGACAGGAAAACCTACGAGCAGTACTTC,CASSRDRKTYEQYF
TRBJ1-1,TRBD1,-,TRBV6-5,TGTGCCAGCAGACTACAGGGGGCTATGAACACTGAAGCTTTCTTT,CASRLQGAMNTEAFF
TRBJ1-1,-,-,TRBV9,TGTGCCAGCAGCCCCCGAGGCAGGGAAATCACTGAAGCTTTCTTT,CASSPRGREITEAFF
TRBJ1-3,-,-,TRBV4-1,TGCGCCAGCAGCCAAGATTTCCAGGGAGGCACCATATATTTT,CASSQDFQGGTIYF
TRBJ1-1,-,once,TRBV19,TGTGCCAGTAGTATACAGGGAAACACTGAAGCTTTCTTT,CASSIQGNTEAFF
TRBJ2-1,-,-,TRBV30,TGTGCCTGGACCCCCTTCCGGGGAGGCAATGAGCAGTTCTTC,CAWTPFRGGNEQFF
TRBJ1-2,-,once,TRBV5-6,TGTGCCAGCAGTGTCGTGGGCACCAAGGGAGGGGGCTACACCTTC,CASSVVGTKGGGYTF
TRBJ2-1,-,-,TRBV7-2,TGTGCCAGCAGCTTAAGGGCCCCAGGGGGGTACAATGAGCAGTTCTTC,CASSLRAPGGYNEQFF
TRBJ1-1,-,-,TRBV13,TGTGCCAGCAGCTTGGTAGTCATGAACACTGAAGCTTTCTTT,CASSLVVMNTEAFF
TRBJ2-3,TRBD1,-,TRBV6-4,TGTGCCAGCAGTGTTACAGGGGGCGTAGGTGATACGCAGTATTTT,CASSVTGGVGDTQYF
TRBJ2-7,-,-,TRBV6-4,TGTGCCAGCAGTGAGCAGGCTTACGAGCAGTACTTC,CASSEQAYEQYF
TRBJ2-3,TRBD1,once,TRBV2,TGTGCCAGCAGTCCCCGGACTGGCCAGGGGGTGCAGTATTTT,CASSPRTGQGVQYF
TRBJ1-1,TRBD1,-,TRBV5-1,TGCGCCAGCTCCTGGGGATACAACAGGGGCGGAGGCACTGAAGCTTTCTTT,CASSWGYNRGGGTEAFF
TRBJ2-2,TRBD2,-,TRBV7-8,TGTGCCAGCAGCTTAGTCGGCGGGGGGGCCGGGGAGCTGTTTTTT,CASSLVGGGAGELFF
TRBJ2-5,-,-,TRBV30,TGTGCCTGGGGTGGAGGCCTCCAAGAGACCCAGTACTTC,CAWGGGLQETQYF
TRBJ1-2,TRBD1,-,TRBV5-6,TGTGCCAGCAGCTTGGGGGGAAACAGGGGCTATGGCTACACCTTC,CASSLGGNRGYGYTF
TRBJ1-1,TRBD1,-,TRBV7-2,TGTGCCAGCAGCCCGAGGACAGGGAATACTGAAGCTTTCTTT,CASSPRTGNTEAFF
TRBJ2-7,-,-,TRBV4-2,TGTGCCAGCAGCCTGAGCCCGGGTCCCTACGAGCAGTACTTC,CASSLSPGPYEQYF
TRBJ1-1,TRBD1,-,TRBV10-3,TGTGCCATCAGGGAAAGGACAGGCCGTGAAGGCGTGAACACTGAAGCTTTCTTT,CAIRERTGREGVNTEAFF
TRBJ1-2,-,-,TRBV5-6,TGTGCCAGCCGCCCCGGACCTACAGGGTATGGCTACACCTTC,CASRPGPTGYGYTF
TRBJ1-3,TRBD1,-,TRBV18,TGTGCCAGCTCACCCACTACAGGGGCCCACTCTGGAAACACCATATATTTT,CASSPTTGAHSGNTIYF
TRBJ2-5,TRBD2,-,TRBV6-1,TGTGCCAGCAGAGTCCGGGGGGGCCAAGAGACCCAGTACTTC,CASRVRGGQETQYF
TRBJ2-5,-,-,TRBV7-2,TGTGCCAGCAGCCTTCAAGAGACCCAGTACTTC,CASSLQETQYF
TRBJ1-5,TRBD1,-,TRBV19,TGTGCCAGTAGTACACAGGGGAGCAATCAGCCCCAGCATTTT,CASSTQGSNQPQHF
TRBJ1-2,-,few,TRBV13,TGTGCCAGCAGCCACTTTCGACTAGACCAAAACTATGGCTACACCTTC,CASSHFRLDQNYGYTF
TRBJ2-7,-,-,TRBV18,TGTGCCAGCTCACCGGCCCCAGCCTACGAGCAGTACTTC,CASSPAPAYEQYF
TRBJ2-2,TRBD2,medium-sized,TRBV4-2,TGTGCCAGCAGCCTGGGGGCTGCTAGCGGGGGGCTTAACACCGGGGAGCTGTTTTTT,CASSLGAASGGLNTGELFF
TRBJ1-1,TRBD1,-,TRBV4-3,TGCGCCAGCAGCCAAGACAGGGGGCGAGTAGCTTTCTTT,CASSQDRGRVAFF
TRBJ1-6,-,-,TRBV2,TGTGCCAGCAGTAGGGGTGTCACCTATAATTCACCCCTCCACTTT,CASSRGVTYNSPLHF
TRBJ2-3,-,once,TRBV7-2,TGTGCCAGCAGCGTGGGCCCCACCCGAGATACGCAGTATTTT,CASSVGPTRDTQYF
TRBJ1-1,TRBD1,-,TRBV27,TGTGCCAGCAGTTTATCAAGACAGGGGACTGAAGCTTTCTTT,CASSLSRQGTEAFF
TRBJ2-1,TRBD2,-,TRBV10-3,TGTGCCATCAGACTAGCGGGGGAGGGAGAGCAGTTCTTC,CAIRLAGEGEQFF
TRBJ1-6,TRBD1,once,TRBV15,TGTGCCACCAGCAGGGAACGGGACAGGGATTCACCCCTCCACTTT,CATSRERDRDSPLHF
TRBJ2-7,TRBD2,-,TRBV9,TGTGCCAGCAGCCGCCTAGACGGGGGGGAGTACGAGCAGTACTTC,CASSRLDGGEYEQYF
TRBJ1-1,-,-,TRBV25-1,TGTGCCAGCCGACCCATTGGGGGAGGCACTGAAGCTTTCTTT,CASRPIGGGTEAFF
TRBJ1-3,-,-,TRBV4-1,TGCGCCAGCACCCCTTCAGGACAGACTGGAAACACCATATATTTT,CASTPSGQTGNTIYF
TRBJ1-1,TRBD1,-,TRBV30,TGTGCCTCAACAGGGGAGATGACTGAAGCTTTCTTT,CASTGEMTEAFF
TRBJ2-7,TRBD2,-,TRBV9,TGTGCCAGCAGCCCAAGACTAGCGGGGTCCTCCTACGAGCAGTACTTC,CASSPRLAGSSYEQYF
TRBJ2-5,-,-,TRBV29-1,TGCAGCGTTGGAGTAATCCAAGAGACCCAGTACTTC,CSVGVIQETQYF
TRBJ2-5,TRBD2,-,TRBV7-2,TGTGCCAGCAGCCGCGGGACTACCCTCGAGACCCAGTACTTC,CASSRGTTLETQYF
TRBJ2-7,-,-,TRBV6-6,TGTGCCAGCAAAAGGTCCTCGGGGGAAACGGAGCAGTACTTC,CASKRSSGETEQYF